Detailed here is one T cell receptor (beta chain). The CDR3 extends over 13 amino acids. Germline V gene lookup returns CDR1 SGHRS and CDR2 YFSETQ. The V gene lost 6 bases and the J gene lost 8 bases, with 17 bases spanning the gap. The data are from a study of control samples from healthy donors and cancer patients. The method was immunoSEQ multiplex PCR; TCRdb's version includes in-frame clones alone and lacks a portion of them. The sample gives approximately 170,000 clones, 85% to 90% of which show up once; roughly 5.3% is in the top ten. Sequencing input: blood. The V and J genes are TRBV5-1 and TRBJ1-1; D gene ambiguous. This clonotype was obtained from a woman in her twenties or thirties in good health. This CDR3 reads CASNIGPGWEAFF. DNA of the CDR3: TGCGCCAGCAACATCGGGCCGGGTTGGGAAGCTTTCTTT.